This TCR beta chain was recovered during a study of shared clonotypes between healthy human individuals. Study summary: The donors, a couple of women and a few men, were aged 18 to 49. Regarding the study as a whole: Sampling covered blood only; tissue repertoires likely differ. Although depth was large, rarefaction showed that sequencing of the sorted subsets was incomplete.

Worth noting for this clone: Its antigen remains unknown.

Several immunoSEQ 96-well plates shared each subset's DNA, each plate a replicate. Here immunoSEQ multiplex PCR was the method, and the copy in TCRdb shows in-frame clones only, minus some. Among under 2.5 million clones listed, roughly 90% were seen once. The receptor's source is a man between 18 and 35 years old in good health. Some clones in this sample may be carry-over from other donors' samples. Sequenced material: naive CD4+ T cells from PBMCs. As for subset: CD45RA+ positively selected.

The CDR3 bases are TGTGCCAGCAGTATGGATAGCTCCTACAATGAGCAGTTCTTC. Translation: CASSMDSSYNEQFF. The J gene is TRBJ2-1, the V gene TRBV2; D is undetermined. CDR1 and CDR2 (germline): SNHLY, FYNNEI. V lost 5 bases, J lost 0 bases, and 8 bases lay in between. There are 14 residues in the CDR3.